What follows is one T cell receptor beta chain and its context. This clone was counted once. This receptor's antigen is unknown. Nothing much larger sits one base from this clone, and base qualities are not available. For sequencing of the TCRbeta CDR3 region, genomic DNA was extracted from the sorted cells. The immunoSEQ Assay was used to sequence the TCRbeta CDR3 regions. Not all clones reach the TCRdb copy of this immuneACCESS table, which keeps in-frame sequences only. Checked studies attribute under half of the gap to unresolved V genes and leave the rest unexplained. For this sample the table gives under 20,000 clones, of which 82% were detected only once. Around 3.1% of the sample lies in the top ten. The CDR3, from cysteine to phenylalanine, totals 15 residues. Kept here is only the CDR3 DNA, which spans 45 bases and is read in frame from base 1. Based on the germline V gene (reference sequence), the CDR1 and CDR2 sequences are MNHEY and SMNVEV. Here V drops 8 bases and J drops 0 bases, and the junction holds 2 bases not matched to any gene.

The trial excluded patients who had a history of autoimmune disease or were on systemic immunosuppression. Peripheral blood for TCR sequencing was drawn from every dose cohort at baseline, at cycle 4 day 1 and at cycle 7 day 1. The samples were drawn from a first-in-human, open-label, multicenter phase I dose-escalation trial of ivuxolimab. Adults with locally advanced or metastatic head and neck squamous cell, hepatocellular, melanoma or renal cell carcinoma were enrolled in the trial. Before TCR sequencing, CD4+ and CD8+ T cells were separately sorted from peripheral blood. The sample originates from a study of OX40 agonist ivuxolimab in advanced cancers. With respect to the entire study: Ivuxolimab was a fully human IgG2 agonistic monoclonal antibody targeting the costimulatory receptor OX40 (CD134). Intravenous ivuxolimab was administered to patients every 2 weeks at six dose levels: 0.01, 0.1, 0.3, 1.5, 3 and 10 mg/kg. Among the 52 dose-escalation patients, around 19 had hepatocellular carcinoma, 15 melanoma, 9 renal cell carcinoma and 9 head and neck cancer. A male proportion of 82.7% and a mean age of approximately 62 years, ranging from about 20 to 85, were recorded for the dose-escalation cohort. Patients were allowed to have had prior anti-PD-1, anti-PD-L1 or anti-CTLA-4 therapy, and roughly 40% of the dose-escalation patients had been treated with checkpoint inhibitors. Three dose-escalation patients achieved partial responses, one with hepatocellular carcinoma and two with cutaneous melanoma. The point of sequencing TCRbeta in the periphery was to test whether ivuxolimab changed TCR sequence diversity and drove clonal T-cell expansion. The paper reports the monotherapy dose-escalation portion (N = 52 patients) of the phase I ivuxolimab trial.

The investigation overall reported the following: Low levels of normalized T-cell clonal expansion were also seen in some patients who did not respond. After ivuxolimab, expanded clones were on average more numerous among CD8+ T cells than among CD4+ T cells. At doses of 0.1 to 3.0 mg/kg, clonal expansion of both CD4+ and CD8+ T cells in blood was seen between baseline and week 6. In the 0.1-3.0 mg/kg groups, partial responders were among the patients with the lowest normalized peripheral clonal expansion, particularly in CD8+ T cells. Antigen specificity was not determined for the clonally expanded peripheral T cells.

This sequence was found in an adult with an advanced solid tumor such as melanoma, head and neck, liver or kidney cancer. The rearranged chain carries TRBV27 and TRBJ2-6, and 9 junctional nucleotides match TRBD1. The material was CD4+ or CD8+ T cells sorted from blood, obtained in a trial of the OX40 agonist ivuxolimab. Read as DNA, the sequence is TGTGCCAGCGGGACAGGGCGCTCTGGGGCCAACGTCCTGACTTTC. This encodes CASGTGRSGANVLTF.